The T cell receptor (beta chain) described here comes from a study of human thymus T cells. Resections removed during corrective heart surgery provided the thymus tissue used. This clone was picked up one time. Per germline, CDR1 SGHNT and CDR2 YYREEE (reference sequence). CDR3 length equals 19 residues. J lost 2 bases, V lost 1 base, and 8 bases had no gene match. TCRdb's copy holds only in-frame clones and misses some; the assay was immunoSEQ multiplex PCR. Among around 70,000 clones listed, about 95% were seen once. The sequence was collected from a girl under three years old with a congenital heart defect but otherwise immunologically healthy. Sequenced: thymus tissue. The gene calls are TRBV5-4 and TRBJ2-1, with 14 positions matching TRBD2. This CDR3 is CASSLSPTSGRAPYNEQFF. CDR3 in DNA: TGTGCCAGCAGCTTGAGCCCGACTAGCGGGAGGGCCCCCTACAATGAGCAGTTCTTC.